A single sample gave rise to the 3 T cell receptor beta chains below, sequenced in a study of post-analysis software for immune sequencing data. Findings of the study overall: Elevated frequency relative to controls characterized several TRBV segments in patients, TRBV5-6, TRBV5-1 and TRBV20-1 among them.

Built from TCR beta cDNA, the libraries had unique molecular identifiers in them. One entry per CDR3 protein results from TCRdb running MiXCR on the PCR reads. The sample has 550,000 to 700,000 distinct CDR3 sequences, about 40% seen once. For these receptors, no antigen is known. The sequenced sample was blood. These receptors were taken from a girl between 5 and 17 years old with multiple sclerosis.

The V call is TRBV7-2, the J call TRBJ1-6; 8 positions match TRBD1. CDR3 size: 16 residues. Germline V gene sequence: CDR1 SGHTA, CDR2 FQGNSA. J lost 13 bases, V lost 5 bases, and 16 bases had no gene match. The chain's CDR3 is CASSPQGGIHRPPLHF. The CDR3 nucleotides read TGTGCCAGCAGCCCACAGGGGGGTATTCACCGCCCCCCCCTCCACTTT.

The rearrangement joins TRBV5-1 to TRBJ1-1; the D is unclear. V gave up 4 bases and J gave up 3 bases, with 7 bases separating them. The CDR3 totals 12 residues. CDR1 and CDR2 from the germline V gene are SGHRS and YFSETQ. The chain's CDR3 is CASSRGDTEAFF. The CDR3 region has the DNA TGCGCCAGCAGCCGTGGGGACACTGAAGCTTTCTTT.

About this clonotype: A much larger clone sits a single nucleotide away, making a read error possible. The rearrangement uses TRBV7-6 and TRBJ2-7; D is unresolved. The V and J ends lost 3 bases and 1 base respectively, with 7 bases between them. The CDR3 is 13 amino acids. The germline V gene encodes CDR1 SGHVS and CDR2 FNYEAQ. The CDR3 protein is CASSFQQSYEQYF. Here the CDR3 DNA reads TGTGCCAGCAGCTTCCAACAGTCCTACGAGCAGTACTTC.